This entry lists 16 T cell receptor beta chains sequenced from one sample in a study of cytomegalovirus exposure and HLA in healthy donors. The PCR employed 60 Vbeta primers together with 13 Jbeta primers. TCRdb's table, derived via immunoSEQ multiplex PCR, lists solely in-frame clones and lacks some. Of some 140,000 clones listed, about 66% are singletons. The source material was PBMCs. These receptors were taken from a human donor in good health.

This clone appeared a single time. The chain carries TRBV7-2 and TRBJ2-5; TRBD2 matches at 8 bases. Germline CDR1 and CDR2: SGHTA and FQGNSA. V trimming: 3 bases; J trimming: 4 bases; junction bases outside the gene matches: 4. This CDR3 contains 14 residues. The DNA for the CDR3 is TGTGCCAGCAGCTTTAAGCGGGAGCGAGAGACCCAGTACTTC. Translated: CASSFKRERETQYF.

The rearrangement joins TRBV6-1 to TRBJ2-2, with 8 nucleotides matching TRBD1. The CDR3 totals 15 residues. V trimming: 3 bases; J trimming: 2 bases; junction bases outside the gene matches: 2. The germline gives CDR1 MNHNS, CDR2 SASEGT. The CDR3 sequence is CASSDGQGNTGELFF. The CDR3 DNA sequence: TGTGCCAGCAGTGACGGACAGGGAAACACCGGGGAGCTGTTTTTT.

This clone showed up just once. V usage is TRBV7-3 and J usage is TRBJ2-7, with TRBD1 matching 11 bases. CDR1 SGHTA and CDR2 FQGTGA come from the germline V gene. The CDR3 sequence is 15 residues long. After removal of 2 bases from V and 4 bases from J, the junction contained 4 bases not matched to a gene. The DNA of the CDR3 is TGTGCCAGCAGCTTAGCGGGACAGGGGGTTTACGAGCAGTACTTC. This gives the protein CASSLAGQGVYEQYF.

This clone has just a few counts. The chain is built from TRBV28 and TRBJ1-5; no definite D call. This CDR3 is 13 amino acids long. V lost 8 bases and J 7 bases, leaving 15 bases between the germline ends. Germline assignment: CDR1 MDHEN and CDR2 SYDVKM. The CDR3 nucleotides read TGTGCCAGCGTAAAGAGGGAATCCCAGCCCCAGCATTTT. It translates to CASVKRESQPQHF.

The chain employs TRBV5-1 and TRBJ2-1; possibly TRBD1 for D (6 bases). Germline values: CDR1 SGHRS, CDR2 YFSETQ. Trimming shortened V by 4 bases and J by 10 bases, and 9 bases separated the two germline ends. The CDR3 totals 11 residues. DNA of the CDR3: TGCGCCAGCAGCATCGACAGGGAGCAGTTCTTC. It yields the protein CASSIDREQFF.

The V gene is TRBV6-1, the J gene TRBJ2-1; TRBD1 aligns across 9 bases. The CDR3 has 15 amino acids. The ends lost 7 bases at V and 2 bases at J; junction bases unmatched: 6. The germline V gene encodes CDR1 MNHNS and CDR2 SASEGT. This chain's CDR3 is CASTGTGRPYNEQFF. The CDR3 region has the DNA TGTGCCAGCACCGGGACAGGGAGGCCCTACAATGAGCAGTTCTTC.

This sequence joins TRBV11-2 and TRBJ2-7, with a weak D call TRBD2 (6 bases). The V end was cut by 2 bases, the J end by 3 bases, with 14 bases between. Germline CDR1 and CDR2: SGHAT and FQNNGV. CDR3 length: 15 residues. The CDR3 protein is CASSLRGGGHYEQYF. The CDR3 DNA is TGTGCCAGCAGCTTAAGGGGAGGCGGCCACTACGAGCAGTACTTC.

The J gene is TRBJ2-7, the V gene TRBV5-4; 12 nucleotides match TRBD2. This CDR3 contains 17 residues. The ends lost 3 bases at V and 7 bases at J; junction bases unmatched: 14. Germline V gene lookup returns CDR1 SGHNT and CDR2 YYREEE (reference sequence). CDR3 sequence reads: CASSSSSGRASIREQYF. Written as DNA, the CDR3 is TGTGCCAGCAGCTCCTCTAGCGGGAGGGCAAGCATTCGAGAGCAGTACTTC.

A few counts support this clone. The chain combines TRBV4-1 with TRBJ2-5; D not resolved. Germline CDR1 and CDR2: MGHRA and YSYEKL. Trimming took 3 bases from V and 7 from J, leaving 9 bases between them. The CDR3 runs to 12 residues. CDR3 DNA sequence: TGCGCCAGCAGCCACGAGGTTGGGACCCAGTACTTC. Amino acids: CASSHEVGTQYF.

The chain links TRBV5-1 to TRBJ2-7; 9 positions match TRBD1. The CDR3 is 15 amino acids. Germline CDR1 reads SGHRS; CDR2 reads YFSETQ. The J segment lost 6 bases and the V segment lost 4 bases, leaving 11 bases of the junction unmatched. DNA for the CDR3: TGCGCCAGCAGCGGCTCCGGGACAGGGTTCGGCGAGCAGTACTTC. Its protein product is CASSGSGTGFGEQYF. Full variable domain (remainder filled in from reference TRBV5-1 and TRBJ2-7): KAGVTQTPRYLIKTRGQQVTLSCSPISGHRSVSWYQQTPGQGLQFLFEYFSETQRNKGNFPGRFSGRQFSNSRSEMNVSTLELGDSALYLCASSGSGTGFGEQYFGPGTRLTVT.

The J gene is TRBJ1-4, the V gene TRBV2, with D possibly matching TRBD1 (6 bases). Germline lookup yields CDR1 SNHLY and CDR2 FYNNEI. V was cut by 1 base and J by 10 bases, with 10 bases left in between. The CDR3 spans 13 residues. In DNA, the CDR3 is TGTGCCAGCAGTGAAGAGGAACAGGGAAAACTGTTTTTT. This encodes CASSEEEQGKLFF.

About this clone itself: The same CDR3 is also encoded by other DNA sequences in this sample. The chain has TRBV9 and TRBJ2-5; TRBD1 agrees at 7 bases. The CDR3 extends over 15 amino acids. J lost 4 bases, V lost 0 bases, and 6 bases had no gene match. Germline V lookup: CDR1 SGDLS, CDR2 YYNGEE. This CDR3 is CASSVERGPPETQYF. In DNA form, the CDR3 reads TGTGCCAGCAGCGTAGAGAGGGGGCCCCCAGAGACCCAGTACTTC.

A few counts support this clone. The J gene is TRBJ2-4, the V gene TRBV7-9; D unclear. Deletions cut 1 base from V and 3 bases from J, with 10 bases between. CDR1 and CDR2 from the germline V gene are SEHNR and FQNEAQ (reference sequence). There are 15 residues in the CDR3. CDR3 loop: CASSLVSSVKNIQYF. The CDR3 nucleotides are TGTGCCAGCAGCTTAGTATCCTCAGTCAAAAACATTCAGTACTTC.

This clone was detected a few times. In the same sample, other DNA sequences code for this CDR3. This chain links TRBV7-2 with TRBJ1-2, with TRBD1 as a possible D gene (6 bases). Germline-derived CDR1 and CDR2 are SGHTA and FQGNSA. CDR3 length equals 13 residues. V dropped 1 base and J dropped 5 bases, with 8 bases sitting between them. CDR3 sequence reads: CASSLEQGYGYTF. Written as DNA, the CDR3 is TGTGCCAGCAGCTTAGAACAGGGTTATGGCTACACCTTC.

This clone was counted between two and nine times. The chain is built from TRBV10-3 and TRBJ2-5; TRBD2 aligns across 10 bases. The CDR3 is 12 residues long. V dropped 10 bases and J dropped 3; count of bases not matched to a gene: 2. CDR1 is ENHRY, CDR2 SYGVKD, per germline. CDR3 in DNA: TGTGCCAGTGGACTAGCGGAAGAGACCCAGTACTTC. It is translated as CASGLAEETQYF.

The CDR3: CASGLGTGLGFQFF. CDR3 coding DNA: TGTGCTAGTGGTTTGGGTACGGGACTAGGATTTCAGTTCTTC. The V and J genes are TRBV12-5 and TRBJ2-1, with 8 bases matching TRBD2. The ends lost 1 base at V and 13 bases at J; junction bases unmatched: 9. The CDR3 length is 14 residues. Per the germline V gene, CDR1 is LGHNT and CDR2 is FRNRAP.